These 15 T cell receptor beta chains share one sample of origin, sequenced in a study of early T cells in non-severe SARS-CoV-2 infection listed by TCRdb under 2021. Libraries were prepared through 5' RACE. The sample was run on a NextSeq 500. In TCRdb, the public reads were trimmed at Q25 with fastp and aligned with MiXCR, with productive beta chains retained. Here each entry gathers all rows of one CDR3 protein and keeps the most common genes and DNA. Recorded for this sample are around 68,000 distinct CDR3 sequences; over 10% of them occurred a single time. In total, the top ten clones hold around 1.4% of the sample. This specimen consisted of whole blood, obtained at baseline. These receptors all stem from an adult who was a healthcare worker with PCR-confirmed SARS-CoV-2 infection or an uninfected control (not recorded which).

This clonotype was seen more than once but under ten times. The chain uses TRBV28 and TRBJ2-7; D may be TRBD1 (6 bases). The CDR3 totals 14 residues. The germline CDR1 and CDR2 sequences are MDHEN and SYDVKM. The V end lost 2 bases, the J end lost 0 bases, and 8 bases lay between the germline ends. In nucleotides, the CDR3 is TGTGCCAGCAGTTTAACGGGACACTCCTACGAGCAGTACTTC. Protein product: CASSLTGHSYEQYF.

The gene calls are TRBV28 and TRBJ2-7; D call uncertain. The CDR3 is 13 residues long. V gave up 10 bases and J gave up 0 bases, with 13 bases separating them. In germline, CDR1 is MDHEN, CDR2 SYDVKM. The CDR3 sequence: CATMLALSYEQYF. The CDR3 DNA reads TGTGCCACCATGCTTGCTCTCTCCTACGAGCAGTACTTC.

This rearrangement joins TRBV7-2 to TRBJ2-3; no clear D. Trimming removed 5 bases at V and 0 bases at J, with 9 bases between. CDR1 is SGHTA, CDR2 FQGNSA, per germline. The CDR3 has 14 residues. CDR3 sequence: CASSPFGSTDTQYF. The CDR3 DNA sequence: TGTGCCAGCAGCCCCTTCGGGAGCACAGATACGCAGTATTTT.

The sample holds a few counts of this clonotype. Relative to the germline gene, one junction end is altered; a read error may explain this. V is TRBV6-2 or TRBV6-3 and J is TRBJ1-1; D is perhaps TRBD1 (6 bases). Germline CDR1 and CDR2: MNHEY and SVGEGT. There are 13 residues in the CDR3. This chain's CDR3 is CASSTSGATEVFF. CDR3 in DNA: TGTGCCAGCAGTACGTCAGGGGCGACTGAAGTTTTCTTT.

This clonotype was seen a few times. V and J are TRBV20-1 and TRBJ2-4; D is perhaps TRBD2 (6 bases). This CDR3 contains 14 residues. The ends were cut back, 1 base at V and 5 bases at J, with 12 bases in the middle. Per the germline V gene, CDR1 is DFQATT and CDR2 is SNEGSKA (reference sequence). This CDR3 is CSARVTSTENIQYF. The DNA for the CDR3 is TGCAGTGCTAGAGTAACTAGCACGGAAAACATTCAGTACTTC.

The V and J genes are TRBV30 and TRBJ2-7; the match to TRBD1 covers 8 bases. This CDR3 contains 14 residues. Germline lookup yields CDR1 GTSNPN and CDR2 SVGIG (reference sequence). Trimming took 1 base from V and 0 from J; bases not matched to a gene: 2. The CDR3 nucleotides read TGTGCCTGGAGTGGACAGGGGTTCTCCTACGAGCAGTACTTC. This codes for CAWSGQGFSYEQYF. The whole variable domain, remainder taken from reference TRBV30 and TRBJ2-7, is SQTIHQWPATLVQPVGSPLSLECTVEGTSNPNLYWYRQAAGRGLQLLFYSVGIGQISSEVPQNLSASRPQDRQFILSSKKLLLSDSGFYLCAWSGQGFSYEQYFGPGTRLTVT.

This clonotype has more than one count but fewer than ten. This chain joins TRBV12-3 or TRBV12-4 and TRBJ2-1; tentative D call: TRBD1 (5 bases). This CDR3 is built from 15 residues. The V end was cut by 5 bases, the J end by 0 bases, with 11 bases between. CDR3 sequence (DNA): TGTGCCAGCAGTCGACAGTCGAGCTCCTACAATGAGCAGTTCTTC. It translates to CASSRQSSSYNEQFF.

The chain uses TRBV6-2 or TRBV6-3 and TRBJ2-2; 7 positions match TRBD1. The CDR3 totals 15 residues. The V gene's germline CDR1 is MNHEY and CDR2 SVGEGT. V was pared by 5 bases and J by 7 bases, with 10 bases of the junction left unmatched. In DNA, the CDR3 is TGTGCCAGCAGTAGAACCGGGACAGAAATCGGGGAGCTGTTTTTT. Encoded protein: CASSRTGTEIGELFF.

This clonotype was counted only a few times. The V and J genes are TRBV20-1 and TRBJ2-4, with D uncertain. The CDR3 spans 12 residues. CDR1 is DFQATT and CDR2 is SNEGSKA in the germline V gene (reference sequence). V lost 3 bases and J 4 bases, leaving 7 bases between the germline ends. The CDR3 bases are TGCAGTGCTAGCGGTGATAAAAACATTCAGTACTTC. This gives the protein CSASGDKNIQYF.

This clonotype was seen ten or more times. The chain joins TRBV6-6 to TRBJ1-2, with 10 bases lining up with TRBD1. J gave up 5 bases and V 6 bases, and 6 bases lay outside the gene matches. This CDR3 contains 14 residues. Germline V lookup: CDR1 MNHNY, CDR2 SVGAGI (reference sequence). The CDR3 is CASRRQGAEYGYTF. In DNA, the CDR3 is TGTGCCAGCAGGAGACAGGGGGCAGAGTATGGCTACACCTTC.

This clonotype was detected only a few times. V usage is TRBV7-9 and J usage is TRBJ2-3, with a tentative D call TRBD2 (6 bases). V dropped 0 bases and J dropped 3 bases, with 13 bases sitting between them. The CDR3 is made up of 16 amino acids. Germline V gene sequence: CDR1 SEHNR, CDR2 FQNEAQ (reference sequence). The CDR3 is CASSLAGEAGTDTQYF. As DNA, the CDR3 is TGTGCCAGCAGCTTAGCTGGGGAGGCCGGGACAGATACGCAGTATTTT.

This clonotype has ten or more counts. This chain joins TRBV10-2 and TRBJ2-7, with 7 bases lining up with TRBD2. From germline, CDR1 is WSHSY and CDR2 SAAADI. With V trimmed by 5 bases and J by 0 bases, 13 bases remained unmatched. The CDR3 contains 17 residues. The CDR3 loop reads CASSTLIQSGTSYEQYF. As DNA, the CDR3 is TGCGCCAGCAGTACGCTGATACAAAGCGGGACCTCCTACGAGCAGTACTTC.

The J gene is TRBJ2-1, the V gene TRBV7-9, with D possibly TRBD1 on 5 matching bases. Germline V lookup: CDR1 SEHNR, CDR2 FQNEAQ (reference sequence). Trimming removed 0 bases from V and 5 bases from J, with 14 bases in between. The CDR3 runs 16 residues. The CDR3: CASSLAQSGLHNEQFF. The CDR3 nucleotides are TGTGCCAGCAGCTTAGCGCAGTCAGGGCTACACAATGAGCAGTTCTTC.

In DNA, the CDR3 is TGTGCCAGCAGCCCCGGGGTCCCCGGGGAGCTGTTTTTT. Translation gives CASSPGVPGELFF. The rearrangement uses TRBV28 and TRBJ2-2; TRBD2 is a possible D gene (5 bases). V was cut by 6 bases and J by 6 bases, with 11 bases left in between. The germline V gene encodes CDR1 MDHEN and CDR2 SYDVKM. The CDR3 sequence is 13 residues long.

CDR3 sequence (DNA): TGTGCCAGCAAGACGACAGGGGGTTACGGGACCCAGTACTTC. Its translation: CASKTTGGYGTQYF. The chain carries TRBV27 and TRBJ2-5; 9 nucleotides line up with TRBD1. The CDR3 extends over 14 amino acids. With V trimmed by 7 bases and J by 7 bases, 10 bases remained unmatched. The V gene's germline CDR1 is MNHEY and CDR2 SMNVEV (reference sequence).